This TCR beta chain was captured by sequencing in a study of post-analysis software for immune sequencing data. The study's findings and limits: Relative to controls, patients had five TRBV segments at higher frequency, with TRBV5-6, TRBV5-1 and TRBV20-1 among these.

TCR beta cDNA libraries included unique molecular identifiers. TCRdb analysed the PCR reads with MiXCR anew, one entry per CDR3 protein. Of fewer than 850,000 distinct CDR3 sequences in the sample, more than 45% were seen once. The CDR3 sequence is 15 residues long. CDR1 is SGHRS and CDR2 is YFSETQ in the germline V gene. Trimming took off 0 bases at V and 4 bases at J, with 13 bases between the two ends. With respect to this clonotype: The antigen is undetermined.

This receptor was taken from a girl aged 5 to 17 with multiple sclerosis. The sequenced sample was blood. This chain connects TRBV5-1 to TRBJ1-2, with D hard to call. The CDR3 sequence: CASSLGPGMSYGYTF. As DNA, the CDR3 is TGCGCCAGCAGCTTGGGCCCGGGTATGAGCTATGGCTACACCTTC.